This T cell receptor (beta chain) stems from a study of regulatory T cells in long-lasting Graves disease. As for this clonotype: The antigen remains unidentified.

Stated time point: newly diagnosed GD, antithyroid drugs for less than 3 months. Researchers made the TCR library from RNA that was extracted from PBMCs. Investigators prepared the TCR beta libraries by applying iRepertoire HTBI primers and Arm-PCR of CDR3 regions. Via MiXCR, TCRdb re-called the multiplex PCR reads, giving one row per CDR3 protein. Of some 500,000 distinct CDR3 sequences in the sample, 15% to 20% were seen once. Study results and limitations: Persistent disease favored TRBV28, TRBJ1-2 and TRBJ2-5.

V was trimmed by 5 bases and J by 11 bases, leaving 19 bases between them. The CDR3 totals 12 residues. Per the germline V gene, CDR1 is DFQATT and CDR2 is SNEGSKA (reference sequence). These data also formed part of another study, on T cells in Graves' hyperthyroidism and ophthalmopathy. That work contributes: Uncontrolled infection, other autoimmune disease, pregnancy and lactation each barred patients from inclusion.

The chain recombines TRBV20-1 with TRBJ2-7; possibly TRBD1 for D (6 bases). This TCR derives from a woman aged 40-65 years with Graves disease. The material was peripheral blood mononuclear cells (PBMCs), obtained at new diagnosis, from a patient treated with antithyroid drugs. CDR3 nucleotide sequence: TGCAGTGCTTCGACAGGCCAGGGGACGGAGTACTTC. Translation: CSASTGQGTEYF.